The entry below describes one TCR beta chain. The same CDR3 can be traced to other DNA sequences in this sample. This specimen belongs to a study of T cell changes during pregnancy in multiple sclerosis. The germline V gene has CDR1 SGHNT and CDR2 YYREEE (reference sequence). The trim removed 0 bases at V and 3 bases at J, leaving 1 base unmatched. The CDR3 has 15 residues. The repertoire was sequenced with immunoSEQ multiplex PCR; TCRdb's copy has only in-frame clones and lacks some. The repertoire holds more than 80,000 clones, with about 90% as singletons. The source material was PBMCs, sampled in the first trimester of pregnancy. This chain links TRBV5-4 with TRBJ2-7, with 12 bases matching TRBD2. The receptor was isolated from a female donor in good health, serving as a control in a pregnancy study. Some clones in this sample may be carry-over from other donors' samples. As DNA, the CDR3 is TGTGCCAGCAGCTTGGGACTAGCGGGGGTCTACGAGCAGTACTTC. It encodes CASSLGLAGVYEQYF.